The 18 T cell receptor beta chains given below trace back to one sample, sequenced in a study of spatial heterogeneity in lung cancer. Study results and limitations: It was found that expanded intratumoral alpha and beta TCR counts tracked tumor mutation counts.

Time point meaning: sample taken at primary tumor resection. These receptors have no known antigen. TCRdb re-called the 5' RACE reads with MiXCR, one entry per CDR3 protein. This table holds about 27,000 distinct CDR3 sequences, around 7.5% found once. Sample: lung tumor tissue, taken at surgery. Source of these receptors: a male donor with early-stage non-small cell lung cancer.

This clonotype was seen ten or more times. This chain connects TRBV3-1 to TRBJ1-2; no firm D call. Germline CDR1 LGHDT, CDR2 YNNKEL (reference sequence). Trimming pared 0 bases from V and 0 bases from J, leaving 8 bases between. The CDR3 is made up of 15 amino acids. The CDR3 nucleotides read TGTGCCAGCAGCCAAGATACCACCCCTAACTATGGCTACACCTTC. Its translation is CASSQDTTPNYGYTF.

The gene calls are TRBV27 and TRBJ1-6; D possibly corresponds to TRBD1 (5 bases). The CDR3 runs to 14 residues. V dropped 6 bases and J dropped 7 bases, with 13 bases sitting between them. Germline V gene sequence: CDR1 MNHEY, CDR2 SMNVEV (reference sequence). The CDR3 reads CASRVQGGNSPLHF. The CDR3 nucleotides read TGTGCCAGCAGGGTGCAGGGTGGGAATTCACCCCTCCACTTT.

This clonotype was recorded many times. V is TRBV10-3 and J is TRBJ2-1; D possibly uses TRBD1 or TRBD2 (5 bases each). The CDR3 runs 15 residues. Germline V gene lookup returns CDR1 ENHRY and CDR2 SYGVKD. V was trimmed by 8 bases and J by 8 bases, leaving 22 bases between them. The CDR3 here is CAIRGRSTRIDEQFF. The CDR3 nucleotides read TGTGCCATCCGGGGACGGAGCACGAGGATCGATGAGCAGTTCTTC.

V gene TRBV14 combines with J gene TRBJ1-3; D unclear. Germline V gene lookup returns CDR1 SGHDN and CDR2 FVKESK. The CDR3 consists of 14 residues. Trimming left V 4 bases short and J 7 bases short, with 14 bases between. Here the CDR3 DNA reads TGTGCCAGCAGCCCCGGGGAAAGGTGGAACACCATATATTTT. It is translated as CASSPGERWNTIYF.

This clonotype was detected only a few times. The chain carries TRBV7-8 and TRBJ2-2, with TRBD2 matching over 7 bases. The J segment lost 0 bases and the V segment lost 0 bases, leaving 1 base of the junction unmatched. Looked up from germline, CDR1 is SGHVS and CDR2 is FQNEAQ. The CDR3 consists of 16 residues. CDR3 in DNA: TGTGCCAGCAGCTTAGCAGGGAGGGCGAACACCGGGGAGCTGTTTTTT. It codes for CASSLAGRANTGELFF.

By proportion, this clonotype is medium-sized. The chain links TRBV20-1 to TRBJ2-7, with unresolved D. The CDR3 runs to 12 residues. The V end was cut by 5 bases, the J end by 2 bases, with 10 bases between. The germline gives CDR1 DFQATT, CDR2 SNEGSKA (reference sequence). The CDR3 spells CSAAHPAYEQYF. The CDR3 DNA follows: TGCAGTGCTGCCCATCCGGCCTACGAGCAGTACTTC.

J is TRBJ1-5 and V is TRBV10-3, with 8 bases that match TRBD1. This CDR3 is built from 14 residues. CDR1 is ENHRY and CDR2 is SYGVKD in the germline V gene. With 10 bases clipped from V and 5 bases from J, the junction kept 10 bases outside the gene matches. The CDR3 protein is CATTDRGSDQPQHF. The CDR3 coding sequence is TGTGCCACCACAGACAGGGGCTCGGATCAGCCCCAGCATTTT.

This clonotype was observed at least ten times. CDR3 loop: CASSQSTGWTEAFF. In nucleotides, the CDR3 is TGTGCCAGCAGCCAATCAACAGGGTGGACTGAAGCTTTCTTT. The chain recombines TRBV14 with TRBJ1-1, with D perhaps TRBD1 (6 bases). V lost 2 bases and J lost 5, with 12 bases in between. Germline CDR1 and CDR2: SGHDN and FVKESK. CDR3 length: 14 residues. Full variable domain (missing parts from reference TRBV14 and TRBJ1-1): EAGVTQFPSHSVIEKGQTVTLRCDPISGHDNLYWYRRVMGKEIKFLLHFVKESKQDESGMPNNRFLAERTGGTYSTLKVQPAELEDSGVYFCASSQSTGWTEAFFGQGTRLTVV.

This clonotype was recorded many times. J is TRBJ2-7 and V is TRBV7-2; D call uncertain. V was cut by 3 bases and J by 3 bases, with 15 bases left in between. The CDR3 has 15 amino acids. Germline V gives CDR1 SGHTA, CDR2 FQGNSA. The CDR3 spells CASSFGSAQRYEQYF. CDR3 coding DNA: TGTGCCAGCAGCTTTGGGTCGGCACAGCGCTACGAGCAGTACTTC.

This clonotype has just a few counts. The CDR3 sequence: CSANQPYSTDTQYF. CDR3 DNA: TGCAGTGCTAATCAACCTTATAGCACAGATACGCAGTATTTT. The chain combines TRBV20-1 with TRBJ2-3; D is undetermined. V was clipped by 4 bases and J by 0 bases, with 11 bases between them. The CDR3 is 14 amino acids. Germline CDR1 DFQATT, CDR2 SNEGSKA (reference sequence).

In its sample, this clonotype was seen many times. This chain connects TRBV2 to TRBJ1-5, with a weak D call TRBD1 (5 bases). Germline V gene sequence: CDR1 SNHLY, CDR2 FYNNEI. V gave up 7 bases and J gave up 5 bases, with 12 bases separating them. The CDR3 has 13 amino acids. In nucleotides, the CDR3 is TGTGCCAGCACGGGGGAGGGCCATCAGCCCCAGCATTTT. It is translated as CASTGEGHQPQHF.

This clonotype was seen more than once but under ten times. The V and J genes are TRBV5-4 and TRBJ2-2, with 10 positions matching TRBD1. This CDR3 contains 14 residues. Germline V gives CDR1 SGHNT, CDR2 YYREEE (reference sequence). The ends lost 5 bases at V and 7 bases at J; junction bases unmatched: 5. The CDR3 nucleotides are TGTGCCAGCAGGCTGGACAGGGGGGTCGGGGAGCTGTTTTTT. Protein product: CASRLDRGVGELFF.

This clonotype was recorded at least ten times. The chain employs TRBV12-3 or TRBV12-4 and TRBJ2-1, with TRBD1 identical over 7 bases. The CDR3 extends over 12 amino acids. The junction had 6 bases not matched to a gene; V was cut back by 3 bases and J by 13 bases. The CDR3 sequence: CASSFSTGTQFF. The CDR3 DNA is TGTGCCAGCAGTTTCTCGACAGGGACCCAGTTCTTC.

This clonotype was seen ten or more times. The chain combines TRBV5-1 with TRBJ2-3; D ambiguous. The V and J ends lost 0 bases and 0 bases respectively, with 5 bases between them. CDR1 is SGHRS, CDR2 YFSETQ, per germline. This CDR3 is 14 amino acids long. Written as DNA, the CDR3 is TGCGCCAGCAGCTTGGATGGTAGCACAGATACGCAGTATTTT. Protein product: CASSLDGSTDTQYF.

This clonotype was observed many times. The V call is TRBV10-3, the J call TRBJ2-7; TRBD1 agrees at 11 bases. CDR3 length equals 14 residues. Germline CDR1 and CDR2: ENHRY and SYGVKD. The V and J ends lost 9 bases and 6 bases, in that order; junction bases with no gene match: 10. The DNA for the CDR3 is TGTGCCATTTCACCGGGACAGGGGGACCGCGAGCAGTACTTC. It specifies CAISPGQGDREQYF.

In its sample, this clonotype was seen many times. DNA of the CDR3: TGTGCCAGCAGTTACTCCCACAGTACCTCCAGGGACACTGAAGCTTTCTTT. Translation: CASSYSHSTSRDTEAFF. This chain joins TRBV6-2 or TRBV6-3 and TRBJ1-1; tentatively, D is TRBD1 (5 bases). V gave up 0 bases and J gave up 3 bases, with 17 bases separating them. The CDR3 has 17 amino acids. CDR1 MNHEY and CDR2 SVGEGT come from the germline V gene.

This clonotype was found many times. The CDR3, as DNA: TGTGCCGGGCATCCGGGACAGGGTTCGTCGGATACGCAGTATTTT. Protein: CAGHPGQGSSDTQYF. The V call is TRBV5-5, the J call TRBJ2-3; 9 nucleotides align to TRBD1. This CDR3 has 15 residues. Germline CDR1 and CDR2: SGHKS and YYEKEE (reference sequence). V lost 10 bases, J lost 6 bases, and 15 bases stayed unmatched.

This clonotype was counted at least ten times. V and J are TRBV28 and TRBJ1-5; D is unclear. Trimming cost V 1 base and J 3 bases, with 7 bases left between them. The CDR3 totals 14 residues. Germline CDR1 and CDR2: MDHEN and SYDVKM. The CDR3 nucleotides read TGTGCCAGCAGTTTATTCCTGGACAATCAGCCCCAGCATTTT. This gives the protein CASSLFLDNQPQHF.